This TCR beta chain was documented in a study of shared clonotypes between healthy human individuals (dated by TCRdb to the early 2020s). As for the study more broadly: The cohort included three men and a couple of women between 18 and 49 years of age. For each donor, three plates each were used for CD4 naive and CD4 memory, two plates were used for CD8 naive, and one plate was used for CD8 memory. To estimate repertoire size and how much clonotypes are shared between individuals, the study performed deep sequencing of blood TCR repertoires from roughly five healthy adults. Different laboratories and diverse techniques were used to prepare libraries and sequence TCR repertoires, to increase sequencing depth and limit assay-specific biases. Each donor's leukapheresis produced roughly between roughly 0.85 and 10 billion PBMCs.

Points the paper makes about the study in general: Because the study included a small number of donors, the genetic and exposure-history diversity represented was limited. Even with the large sequencing depth, rarefaction of the sorted-subset datasets indicated that sequencing was incomplete. Pairwise subsampling indicated that sequencing depth was expected to affect the degree of clonotype sharing among donors. Sharing across several donors was observed for about 5% of naive CD4, about 4% of naive CD8, 2% to 2.5% of memory CD4, and around 0.44% of memory CD8 clonotypes. Naive subsets generally had larger estimated clonotype richness than memory subsets. Compared with non-shared clonotypes, the clonotypes found in all four sorted-subset donors had higher generation probabilities. Sampling was restricted to blood, and TCR repertoires in tissues likely differ from the TCR repertoires found in blood.

Details on this clone: Its antigen is unknown. No base qualities exist here, and no much larger clone lies one base off it.

Healthy HIV-negative adults with no recently reported acute infections or vaccinations were included as donors. Every donor was a Caucasian adult living in Nashville, Tennessee, USA. Magnetic negative selection was used to enrich CD4+ T cells, after which naive cells were positively selected on CD45RA and the negative fraction became the memory subset. Blood was obtained by leukapheresis, after which PBMCs were separated by Ficoll-Histopaque density gradient centrifugation and cryopreserved in liquid nitrogen vapor phase. Analytical flow cytometry was used to check the purity and quantity of each magnetically sorted T cell population. Each sorted fraction had its genomic DNA isolated and then quantified by UV absorbance on a Nanodrop 2000c. Using the deep immunoSEQ assay, TCR CDR3 regions were amplified from genomic DNA by multiplex PCR. Extracted genomic DNA from each cell subset was distributed evenly across all wells of several immunoSEQ 96-well plates, and each plate was treated as a replicate. For sorted subsets, each replicate PCR was loaded with about 0.2 ug genomic DNA, equivalent to 30,000 or so T cell genomes. Purified libraries were measured with a Qubit 3.0 fluorometer, size-checked on a Bioanalyzer 2100, and measured again with the KAPA Library Quantification kit. Every immunoSEQ 96-well plate was sequenced on a separate single-read 150-cycle Illumina NextSeq 550 flow cell. The paper's data handling went like this. Because the immunoSEQ output included only junctional sequences and no quality scores, the filtering could not be the same as the filtering used for full-length reads. Sequences were annotated with PyIR, a Python wrapper for IgBLAST v1.9, using IMGT germline references to assign V/J genes and CDR3. Reads with weak V/J assignments (E-value above 1e-6), missing CDR3, stop codons, out-of-frame junctions, or ambiguous translated residues were removed. V3J clonotypes were defined as sequences sharing the same inferred V gene, J gene, and CDR3 amino acid sequence. The percentage overlap between two repertoires was calculated by dividing the number of shared unique clonotypes by the size of the smaller repertoire. Richness of each repertoire was evaluated using RTK rarefaction, the Chao1 estimator, and Recon v2.1 estimates of unobserved clonotypes. Generation probabilities were computed with OLGA for all TCRbeta clonotypes obtained by the gDNA method from a few donors. The table was pulled from immuneACCESS by TCRdb, which kept in-frame rearrangements only. Such tables lose some clones; where checked, under half of the loss comes from unresolved V genes, and the rest has no known cause. V and J calls and clone size are as listed in that table; D and trimming were resolved from the DNA. Within this sample are under 2.5 million clones, with just under 95% of them counted one time only. In total, the top ten clones hold approximately 0.41% of the sample.

The CDR3 runs 15 residues from the cysteine to the phenylalanine. CDR3 DNA only is kept here, 45 bases in frame from base 1. V is cut by 0 bases and J by 0 bases, and the space between the germline ends is 8 bases. Sequences LGHNA (CDR1) and YNFKEQ (CDR2) are obtained from the germline V gene. The specimen was naive CD4+ T cells from PBMCs. Read against the paper, the sample's cell subset or site label means: CD45RA+ positively selected. The TCR originated in a man aged 18 to 35 in good health. Some clones in this sample may be carry-over from other donors' samples. The receptor chain draws on TRBV4-2 and TRBJ1-1; no D gene is confidently identified. The CDR3 loop reads CASSQDWRLNTEAFF. The DNA sequence is as follows: TGTGCCAGCAGCCAAGATTGGAGGCTGAACACTGAAGCTTTCTTT.